This TCR beta chain comes out of a study of blood T cell repertoires in COVID-19. The wider study: Whether acute or convalescent, the COVID-19 samples came from the United States, Italy and Spain. Nucleic acid was either cDNA or gDNA, and it came from T cells, B-cell-depleted T cells, or PBMCs.

Losses at the gene ends were 7 bases for V and 9 bases for J; bases not matched to a gene: 14. Germline CDR1 and CDR2: MNHEY and SMNVEV (reference sequence). The CDR3 is 14 residues long. Under the authors' procedure: The authors estimated nucleated cell counts from reference gene primer amplification. Profiling relied on immunoSEQ multiplex PCR, and the TCRdb table lists in-frame clones only, not all of them. V and J calls plus clone size are reproduced from that table; the DNA served to infer D and trimming. Found here are a few hundred thousand clones, roughly 89% of them singletons; the top ten hold less than 0.95%.

The J gene is TRBJ1-2, the V gene TRBV27; 7 nucleotides agree with TRBD1. The receptor comes from a woman in her 40s who had recovered from COVID-19. Sequenced input: peripheral blood. The CDR3 spells CASTPHRGLISYTF. DNA of the CDR3: TGTGCCAGCACCCCTCACAGGGGACTCATCAGCTACACCTTC.